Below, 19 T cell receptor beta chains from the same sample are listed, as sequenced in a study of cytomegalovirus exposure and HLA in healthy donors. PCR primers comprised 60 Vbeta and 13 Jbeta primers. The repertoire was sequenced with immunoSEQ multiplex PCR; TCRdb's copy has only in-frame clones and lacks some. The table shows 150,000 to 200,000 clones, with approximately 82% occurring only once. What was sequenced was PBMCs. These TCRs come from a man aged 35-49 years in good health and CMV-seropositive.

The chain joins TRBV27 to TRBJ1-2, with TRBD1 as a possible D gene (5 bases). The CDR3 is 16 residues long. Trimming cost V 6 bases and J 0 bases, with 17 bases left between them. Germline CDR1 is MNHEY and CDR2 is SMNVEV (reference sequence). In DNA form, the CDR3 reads TGTGCCAGCAGCCCGACGCCGGGGGACCCTAACTATGGCTACACCTTC. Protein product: CASSPTPGDPNYGYTF.

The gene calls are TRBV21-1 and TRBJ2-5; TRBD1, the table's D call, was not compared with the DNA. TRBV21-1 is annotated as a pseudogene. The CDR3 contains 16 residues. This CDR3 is CASIPDRGHGQETQYF. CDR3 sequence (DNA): TGTGCCAGCATCCCGGACAGGGGCCACGGCCAAGAGACCCAGTACTTC.

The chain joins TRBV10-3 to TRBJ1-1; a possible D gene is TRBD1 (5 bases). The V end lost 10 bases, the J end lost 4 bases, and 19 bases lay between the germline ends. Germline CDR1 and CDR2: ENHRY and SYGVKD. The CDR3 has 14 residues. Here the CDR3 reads CATARPGRGTEAFF. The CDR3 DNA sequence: TGTGCCACCGCGAGGCCAGGAAGGGGCACTGAAGCTTTCTTT.

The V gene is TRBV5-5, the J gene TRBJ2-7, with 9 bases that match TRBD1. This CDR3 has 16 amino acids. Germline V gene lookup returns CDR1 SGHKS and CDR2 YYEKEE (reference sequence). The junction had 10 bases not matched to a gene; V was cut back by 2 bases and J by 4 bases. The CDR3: CASSFRFPGQGYEQYF. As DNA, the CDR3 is TGTGCCAGCAGCTTTAGATTCCCGGGACAGGGTTACGAGCAGTACTTC.

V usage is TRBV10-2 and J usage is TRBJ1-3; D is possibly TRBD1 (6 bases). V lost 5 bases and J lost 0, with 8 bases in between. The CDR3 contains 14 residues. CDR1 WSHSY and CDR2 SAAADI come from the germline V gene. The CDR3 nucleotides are TGCGCCAGCAGTCGGACAGTCTCTGGAAACACCATATATTTT. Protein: CASSRTVSGNTIYF.

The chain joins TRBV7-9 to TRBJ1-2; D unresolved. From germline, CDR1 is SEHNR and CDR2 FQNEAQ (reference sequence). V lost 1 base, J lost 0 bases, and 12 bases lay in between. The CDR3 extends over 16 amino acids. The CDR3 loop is CASSLGSGKSNYGYTF. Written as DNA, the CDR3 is TGTGCCAGCAGCTTAGGCTCAGGCAAATCTAACTATGGCTACACCTTC.

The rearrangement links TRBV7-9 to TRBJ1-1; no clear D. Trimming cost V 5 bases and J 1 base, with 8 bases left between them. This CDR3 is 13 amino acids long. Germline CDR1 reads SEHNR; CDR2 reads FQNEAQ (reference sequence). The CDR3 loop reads CASSGRENTEAFF. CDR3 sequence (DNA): TGTGCCAGCAGCGGGAGGGAGAACACTGAAGCTTTCTTT.

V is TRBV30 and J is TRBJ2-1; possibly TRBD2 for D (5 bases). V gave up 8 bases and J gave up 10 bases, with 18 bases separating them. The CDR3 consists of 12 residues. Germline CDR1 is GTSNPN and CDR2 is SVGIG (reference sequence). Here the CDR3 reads CAREGKLAEQFF. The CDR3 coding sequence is TGTGCCAGGGAAGGAAAATTAGCGGAGCAGTTCTTC.

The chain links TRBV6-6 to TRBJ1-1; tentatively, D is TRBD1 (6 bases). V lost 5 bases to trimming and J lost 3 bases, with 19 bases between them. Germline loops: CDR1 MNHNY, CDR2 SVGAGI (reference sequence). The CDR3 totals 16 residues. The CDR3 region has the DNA TGTGCCAGCAGTCCTCTAGGGGGGGGTATAGACACTGAAGCTTTCTTT. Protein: CASSPLGGGIDTEAFF.

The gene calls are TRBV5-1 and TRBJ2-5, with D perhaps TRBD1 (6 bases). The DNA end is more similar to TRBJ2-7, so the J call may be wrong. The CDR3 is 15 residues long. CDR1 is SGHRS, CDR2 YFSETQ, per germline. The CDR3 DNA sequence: TGCGCCAGCAGCTTGCCCAGAATGGGGGCCGACGAGCAGTACTTC. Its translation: CASSLPRMGADEQYF.

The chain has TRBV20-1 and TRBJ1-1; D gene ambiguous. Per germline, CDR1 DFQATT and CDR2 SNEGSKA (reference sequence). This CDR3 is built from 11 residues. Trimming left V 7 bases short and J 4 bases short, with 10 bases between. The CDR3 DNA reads TGCAGTGGTGCGCCGGGCACTGAAGCTTTCTTT. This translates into CSGAPGTEAFF.

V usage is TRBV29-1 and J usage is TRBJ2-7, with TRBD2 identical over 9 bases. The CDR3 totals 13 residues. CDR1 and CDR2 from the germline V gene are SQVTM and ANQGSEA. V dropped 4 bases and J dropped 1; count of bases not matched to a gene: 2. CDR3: CSVVLAGSYEQYF. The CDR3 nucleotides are TGCAGCGTTGTCCTAGCGGGGTCCTACGAGCAGTACTTC.

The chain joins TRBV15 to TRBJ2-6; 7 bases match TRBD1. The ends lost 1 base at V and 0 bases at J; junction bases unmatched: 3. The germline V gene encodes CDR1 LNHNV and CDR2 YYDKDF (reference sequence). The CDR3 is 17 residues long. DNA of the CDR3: TGTGCCACCAGCAGAGGGGACAGAAGCTCTGGGGCCAACGTCCTGACTTTC. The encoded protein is CATSRGDRSSGANVLTF.

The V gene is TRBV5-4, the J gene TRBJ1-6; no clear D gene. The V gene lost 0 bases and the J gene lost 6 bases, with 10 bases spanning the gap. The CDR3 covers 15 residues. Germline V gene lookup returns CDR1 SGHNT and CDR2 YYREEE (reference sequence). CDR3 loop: CASSLGQEINSPLHF. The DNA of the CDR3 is TGTGCCAGCAGCTTGGGTCAGGAAATTAATTCACCCCTCCACTTT. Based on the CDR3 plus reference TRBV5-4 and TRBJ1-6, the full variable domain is ETGVTQSPTHLIKTRGQQVTLRCSSQSGHNTVSWYQQALGQGPQFIFQYYREEENGRGNFPPRFSGLQFPNYSSELNVNALELDDSALYLCASSLGQEINSPLHFGNGTRLTVT.

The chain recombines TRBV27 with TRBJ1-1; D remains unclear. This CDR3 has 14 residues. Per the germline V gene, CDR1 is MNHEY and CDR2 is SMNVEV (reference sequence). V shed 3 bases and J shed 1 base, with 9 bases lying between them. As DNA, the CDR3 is TGTGCCAGCAGTTTTAAGGCAGGGAACACTGAAGCTTTCTTT. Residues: CASSFKAGNTEAFF.

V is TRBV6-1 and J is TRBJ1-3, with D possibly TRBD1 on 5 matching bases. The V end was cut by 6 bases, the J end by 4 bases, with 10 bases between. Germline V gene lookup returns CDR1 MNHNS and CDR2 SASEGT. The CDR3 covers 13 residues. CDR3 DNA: TGTGCCAGCAGAGGAGCAGGGGGAAACACCATATATTTT. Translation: CASRGAGGNTIYF.

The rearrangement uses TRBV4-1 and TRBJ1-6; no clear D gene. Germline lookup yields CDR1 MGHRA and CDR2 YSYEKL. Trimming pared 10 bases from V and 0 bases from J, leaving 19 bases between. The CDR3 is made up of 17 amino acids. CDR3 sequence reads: CATRAEGSGSYNSPLHF. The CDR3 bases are TGCGCCACCAGAGCGGAAGGTTCAGGCTCCTATAATTCACCCCTCCACTTT.

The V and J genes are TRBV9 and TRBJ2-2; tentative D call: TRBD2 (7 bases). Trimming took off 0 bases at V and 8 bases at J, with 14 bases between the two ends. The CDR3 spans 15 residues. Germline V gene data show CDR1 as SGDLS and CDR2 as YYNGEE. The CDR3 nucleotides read TGTGCCAGCAGCGTAGGGGGGGGGCAAGGGGGGGAGCTGTTTTTT. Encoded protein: CASSVGGGQGGELFF.

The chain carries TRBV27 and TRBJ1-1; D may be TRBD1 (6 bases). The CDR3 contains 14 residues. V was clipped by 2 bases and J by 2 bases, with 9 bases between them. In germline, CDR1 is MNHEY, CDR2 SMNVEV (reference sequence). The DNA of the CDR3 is TGTGCCAGCAGTTTAAGGGGACACAACACTGAAGCTTTCTTT. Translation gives CASSLRGHNTEAFF.